This TCR beta chain was captured by sequencing in a study of STAT5B mutations in CD4+ large granular lymphocyte leukemia. This clone turned up a few times. Its cognate antigen is unknown. CDR1 and CDR2 (germline): GTSNPN, SVGIG (reference sequence). V dropped 1 base and J dropped 0 bases, with 7 bases sitting between them. The CDR3 extends over 14 amino acids. Healthy controls were blood donor buffy coats. Study results and limitations: Without HLA matching, higher CD4+ than CD8+ T-LGLL clonality could reflect small sample size. Top patient clones used TRBV06 genes more often: 8/27 versus 2/35 in controls. No patients shared main leukemic clonotypes, though roughly 25% appeared at low frequency elsewhere.

Generated by immunoSEQ multiplex PCR, the TCRdb table keeps only in-frame clones and is missing some. The sample has around 25,000 clones; around 72% are singletons. This chain joins TRBV30 and TRBJ1-5, with D unclear. The sample taken for sequencing was CD4+ T cells from blood buffy coats. This TCR was recovered from a human donor in good health. This CDR3 is CAWSGRDSNQPQHF. The DNA of the CDR3 is TGTGCCTGGAGTGGGCGGGATAGCAATCAGCCCCAGCATTTT.